Given below is one T cell receptor (beta chain) in context. This clone was detected once. The target of this receptor is not known. No qualities accompany the bases; no much larger clone lies one base away. The sample carries other DNA sequences with the same CDR3. The data derive from a study of shared clonotypes between healthy human individuals (dated by TCRdb to the early 2020s). At the level of the whole study: The cohort included a few men and a couple of women between 18 and 49 years of age. To increase sequencing depth and limit assay-specific biases, different laboratories used diverse techniques to prepare libraries and sequence TCR repertoires. Per donor, three plates each were used for CD4 naive and CD4 memory, two for CD8 naive, and one for CD8 memory. Leukapheresis yielded between about 0.9 and 8.9 billion PBMCs per donor. To estimate repertoire size and how much clonotype sharing occurs between individuals, the study deeply sequenced the blood TCR repertoires of a handful of healthy adults. Beyond this particular receptor, the publication reports: Compared with non-shared clonotypes, the clonotypes found in all four sorted-subset donors had higher generation probabilities. The small number of donors limited the genetic and exposure-history diversity represented. Naive subsets generally had larger estimated clonotype richness than memory subsets. Sampling was restricted to blood, and TCR repertoires in tissue are likely to differ from TCR repertoires in blood. Pairwise subsampling indicated that sequencing depth was expected to affect the degree of clonotype sharing among donors. Sharing across four donors was observed for approximately 5% of naive CD4, 3% to 4% of naive CD8, around 2.5% of memory CD4, and less than 0.45% of memory CD8 clonotypes. Incomplete sequencing was indicated by rarefaction of sorted-subset datasets, despite the large sequencing depth.

The cysteine opens and the phenylalanine closes a CDR3 of 14 amino acids. CDR3 DNA only is kept here, 42 bases in frame from base 1. CDR1 and CDR2, per the germline V gene, are LGHNA and YSLEER. Between the V and J ends, shortened by 0 bases and 3 bases respectively, the junction contains 9 bases. The donors were healthy, HIV-negative adults with no recently reported acute infections or vaccinations. Only Caucasian adults living in Nashville, Tennessee, USA were represented among the donors. CD4+ T cells were enriched by magnetic negative selection, after which naive cells were positively selected on CD45RA and the negative fraction was taken as the memory subset. Blood was collected by leukapheresis, and PBMCs were isolated by Ficoll-Histopaque density gradient centrifugation and then cryopreserved in liquid nitrogen vapor phase. Analytical flow cytometry was used to check the purity and quantity of every magnetically sorted T cell population. Genomic DNA was isolated from each sorted fraction and quantified by UV absorbance on a Nanodrop 2000c.

Using the deep immunoSEQ assay, multiplex PCR amplified TCR CDR3 regions from genomic DNA. Extracted genomic DNA from each cell subset was distributed evenly across all wells of several immunoSEQ 96-well plates, and each plate was treated as a replicate. For sorted subsets, 150 to 200 ng genomic DNA, equal to tens of thousands of T cell genomes, was loaded into each replicate PCR. Purified libraries were measured with a Qubit 3.0 fluorometer, size-checked on a Bioanalyzer 2100, and measured again with the KAPA Library Quantification kit. Each immunoSEQ 96-well plate was sequenced on its own single-read 150-cycle Illumina NextSeq 550 flow cell. The source study handled its data this way. Because the immunoSEQ output held only junctional sequences and lacked quality scores, the filtering could not match the filtering applied to full-length reads. Sequences were annotated with PyIR, a Python wrapper for IgBLAST v1.9, and V/J genes and CDR3 were assigned using IMGT germline references. Reads with weak V/J assignments (E-value above 1e-6), missing CDR3, stop codons, out-of-frame junctions, or ambiguous translated residues were removed. V3J clonotypes were defined as sequences sharing the same inferred V gene, J gene, and CDR3 amino acid sequence. Percentage overlap between repertoires was calculated by dividing the number of shared unique clonotypes by the size of the smaller repertoire. Repertoire richness was assessed with RTK rarefaction, the Chao1 estimator, and Recon v2.1 estimates of unobserved clonotypes. For all TCRbeta clonotypes obtained by the gDNA method from a handful of donors, generation probabilities were computed with OLGA. TCRdb mirrors the immuneACCESS table, restricted to in-frame sequences. Some clones are absent from its copies; in checked studies, under half trace to an unresolved V gene, and the reason for the others is unknown. V, J and clone size reflect that table, while D and trimming were determined from the DNA. The sample has 2,100,000 or so clones on record, 90% to 96% of them singletons. Jointly, the top ten make up around 0.13% of the sample.

Recombination joined TRBV4-3 with TRBJ2-7; D gene: possibly TRBD1, on 6 matching bases. Material: naive CD4+ T cells sorted from blood. According to the study, the label for this sample's cell subset or site signals: CD45RA+ positively selected. The TCR was taken from a man aged 18 to 30 in good health. The nucleotide sequence is given as TGCGCCAGCAGCCAAGAGTTAGGGGGCTACGAGCAGTACTTC. Its coded protein is CASSQELGGYEQYF.